Below, one T cell receptor (beta chain) is given with its context. The protocol was immunoSEQ multiplex PCR, while the TCRdb copy is restricted to in-frame clones and leaves out a portion. The sample lists fewer than 90,000 clones, roughly 90% seen once, with approximately 7.3% in the top ten. These data originate in a study of blood T cell repertoires in COVID-19. The length of the CDR3 is 14 residues. Germline assignment: CDR1 MNHEY and CDR2 SVGAGI. V lost 5 bases and J 0 bases, leaving 10 bases between the germline ends. Sequenced sample: peripheral blood. This receptor was identified in a man between 65 and 85 years old with acute or convalescent COVID-19. The V call is TRBV6-5, the J call TRBJ1-1, with D perhaps matching TRBD1 (6 bases). DNA of the CDR3: TGTGCCAGCAGTCTACAGGGCCTGAACACTGAAGCTTTCTTT. Its translation: CASSLQGLNTEAFF.